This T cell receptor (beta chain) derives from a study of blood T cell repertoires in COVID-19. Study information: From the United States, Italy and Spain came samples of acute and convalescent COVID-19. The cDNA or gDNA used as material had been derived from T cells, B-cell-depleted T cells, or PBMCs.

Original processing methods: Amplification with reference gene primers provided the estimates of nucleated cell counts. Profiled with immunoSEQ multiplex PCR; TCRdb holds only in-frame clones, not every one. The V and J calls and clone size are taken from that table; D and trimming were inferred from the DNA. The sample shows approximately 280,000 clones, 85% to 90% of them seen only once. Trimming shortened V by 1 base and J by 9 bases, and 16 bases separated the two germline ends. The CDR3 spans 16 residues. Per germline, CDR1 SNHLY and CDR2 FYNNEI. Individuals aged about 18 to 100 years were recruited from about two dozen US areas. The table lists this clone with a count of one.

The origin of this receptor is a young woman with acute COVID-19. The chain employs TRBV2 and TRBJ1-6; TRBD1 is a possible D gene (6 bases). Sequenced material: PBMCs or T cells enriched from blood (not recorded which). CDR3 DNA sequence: TGTGCCAGCAGTGAAGGCGCAGGACAGTCAGGTTCACCCCTCCACTTT. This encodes CASSEGAGQSGSPLHF.